This T cell receptor beta chain comes out of a study of beta chain features in type 1 diabetes. Each donor gave one heparinised blood draw averaging approximately 120 mL. Expressed TCRB transcripts were sequenced, since all the RNA that had been isolated was reverse transcribed. Sequenced by immunoSEQ multiplex PCR; TCRdb stores in-frame clones only, minus some. The sample includes around 250,000 clones, 14% of them seen just once. Whole-study results and caveats: More deletions and fewer insertions at VDJ junctions were found in patients with type 1 diabetes. Significant though moderate, a shortening of TCRB CDR3s appeared in all four CD4+ subsets of Type 1 diabetes patients.

Germline-derived CDR1 and CDR2 are SEHNR and FQNEAQ (reference sequence). CDR3 size: 14 residues. Trimming cost V 7 bases and J 0 bases, with 12 bases left between them. This clone appeared a few times. Its antigen is undetermined. The clonotype originates from a young man with type 1 diabetes. The chain recombines TRBV7-9 with TRBJ1-2; a possible D gene is TRBD1 (5 bases). The sample was naive CD4+ T cells from blood. Here the CDR3 reads CASKTQGANYGYTF. In nucleotides, the CDR3 is TGTGCCAGCAAGACCCAGGGCGCTAACTATGGCTACACCTTC.